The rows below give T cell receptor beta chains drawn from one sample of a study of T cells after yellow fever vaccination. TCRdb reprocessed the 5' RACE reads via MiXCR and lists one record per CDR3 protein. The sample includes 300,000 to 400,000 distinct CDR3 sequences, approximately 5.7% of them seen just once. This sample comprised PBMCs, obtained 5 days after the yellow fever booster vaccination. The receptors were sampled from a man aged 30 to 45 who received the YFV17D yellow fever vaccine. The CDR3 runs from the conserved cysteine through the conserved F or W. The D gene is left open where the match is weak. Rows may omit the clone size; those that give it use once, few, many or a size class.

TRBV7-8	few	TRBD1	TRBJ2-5	TGTGCCAGCCCCGGGACAGACGGGACCCAGTACTTC	CASPGTDGTQYF
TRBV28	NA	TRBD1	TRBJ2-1	TGTGCCAGCAGTGACAGGGTCCCGTTCTTC	CASSDRVPFF
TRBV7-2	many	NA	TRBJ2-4	TGTGCCAGCAGCTTAGACAGGTCGGCCAAAAACATTCAGTACTTC	CASSLDRSAKNIQYF
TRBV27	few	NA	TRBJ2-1	TGTGCCAGCAGGCAGGGGCCGCCCATATCCGAGCAGTTCTTC	CASRQGPPISEQFF
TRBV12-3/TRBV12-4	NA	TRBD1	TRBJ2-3	TGTGCCAGCAGTTTAAACAGGGGGCCGACAGATACGCAGTATTTT	CASSLNRGPTDTQYF
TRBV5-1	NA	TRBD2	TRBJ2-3	TGCGCCAGCAGCTTGGAGGGACTATCCCCGGATACGCAGTATTTT	CASSLEGLSPDTQYF
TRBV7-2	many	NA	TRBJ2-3	TGTGCCAGCAGCTCGCTAACAGATACGCAGTATTTT	CASSSLTDTQYF
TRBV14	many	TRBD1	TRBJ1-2	TGTGCCAGCAGCCACAGACAGGGGGAGAACTATGGCTACACCTTC	CASSHRQGENYGYTF
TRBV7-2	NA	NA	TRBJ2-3	TGTGCCACCACCATTCCCCCAGATACGCAGTATTTT	CATTIPPDTQYF
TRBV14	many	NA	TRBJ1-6	TGTGCCAGCAGCCAATACGAGTATTCACCCCTCCACTTT	CASSQYEYSPLHF